The 19 T cell receptor beta chains reported below all come from one sample, sequenced in a study of T cells after yellow fever vaccination (dated by TCRdb to the late 2010s). Library preparation employed 5' RACE. Reads for this sample came from an Illumina HiSeq 2500. TCRdb ran its own pipeline on the public reads, namely fastp trimming at Q25 and MiXCR clone calling, and kept in-frame beta chains. Rows are unified per CDR3 protein, each entry keeping the most common DNA and genes. Here the sample has under 150,000 distinct CDR3 sequences; roughly 8% occur a single time. The ten largest make up roughly 0.73% of the sample. The treatment or condition label of this sample denotes: live attenuated yellow fever vaccine strain. Sequenced here: CD4+ T cells sorted from PBMCs, sampled 5 days after the yellow fever booster vaccination. Receptor source: a man aged 30 to 39 who received the YFV17D yellow fever vaccine.

This clonotype has a handful of counts. V and J are TRBV29-1 and TRBJ1-4, with D possibly matching TRBD1 (6 bases). This CDR3 is built from 15 residues. Germline V gene data show CDR1 as SQVTM and CDR2 as ANQGSEA. V lost 2 bases, J lost 8 bases, and 18 bases lay in between. The DNA of the CDR3 is TGCAGCGTTGAAATTAGGACAGCCGTAAGGGAAAAACTGTTTTTT. Translating gives CSVEIRTAVREKLFF. Full variable domain (rest looked up from reference TRBV29-1 and TRBJ1-4): SAVISQKPSRDICQRGTSLTIQCQVDSQVTMMFWYRQQPGQSLTLIATANQGSEATYESGFVIDKFPISRPNLTFSTLTVSNMSPEDSSIYLCSVEIRTAVREKLFFGSGTQLSVL.

This clonotype was counted ten times or more. The J gene is TRBJ2-4, the V gene TRBV4-3, with D possibly TRBD1 on 6 matching bases. The CDR3 sequence is 18 residues long. Trimming cost V 0 bases and J 0 bases, with 15 bases left between them. Germline loops: CDR1 LGHNA, CDR2 YSLEER. CDR3 loop: CASSQDGRQGIAKNIQYF. The CDR3 DNA sequence: TGCGCCAGCAGCCAAGACGGTCGGCAGGGGATAGCCAAAAACATTCAGTACTTC.

In this sample, this clonotype turned up many times. This chain links TRBV20-1 with TRBJ2-2; 7 bases agree with TRBD1. Germline loops: CDR1 DFQATT, CDR2 SNEGSKA (reference sequence). V was clipped by 1 base and J by 5 bases; unmatched bases: 19. The CDR3 is 19 residues long. In DNA, the CDR3 is TGCAGTGCTAGAGTCGGGTATACCCGGACAGGAGTTACAACCGGGGAGCTGTTTTTT. It codes for CSARVGYTRTGVTTGELFF.

At least ten counts were recorded for this clonotype. The CDR3: CASRLNRGPSYEQYF. The CDR3 DNA follows: TGTGCCAGCAGGCTAAACAGGGGGCCCTCCTACGAGCAGTACTTC. The chain joins TRBV11-2 to TRBJ2-7; 9 nucleotides line up with TRBD1. This CDR3 has 15 residues. CDR1 and CDR2 (germline): SGHAT, FQNNGV. Germline trimming cut 6 bases from V and 0 bases from J; bases unmatched to any gene: 6.

This clonotype has a count of ten or more. The rearrangement uses TRBV6-1 and TRBJ2-3; D is ambiguous. Germline CDR1 MNHNS, CDR2 SASEGT. V was shortened by 0 bases and J by 5 bases, with 12 bases between the two germline ends. The CDR3 sequence is 15 residues long. The DNA of the CDR3 is TGTGCCAGCAGTGAAGCGGGGTCGAAGGGAGATACGCAGTATTTT. The encoded protein is CASSEAGSKGDTQYF.

This clonotype occurred many times. The rearrangement links TRBV7-2 to TRBJ2-4; D uncertain. CDR3 length: 12 residues. Germline values: CDR1 SGHTA, CDR2 FQGNSA. The ends were cut back, 4 bases at V and 9 bases at J, with 10 bases in the middle. CDR3 region: CASSSLASIQYF. The CDR3 DNA follows: TGTGCCAGCAGCTCTCTGGCGAGCATTCAGTACTTC.

This clonotype was seen at least ten times. The chain combines TRBV12-3 or TRBV12-4 with TRBJ2-1; D may correspond to TRBD1 or TRBD2 (5 bases each). Trimming removed 6 bases at V and 2 bases at J, with 14 bases between. The CDR3 contains 15 residues. CDR3 sequence reads: CASRLWGSTYNEQFF. As DNA, the CDR3 is TGTGCCAGCAGGCTCTGGGGGTCTACCTACAATGAGCAGTTCTTC.

This clonotype was seen at least ten times. The V and J genes are TRBV7-2 and TRBJ2-7; D is unresolved. V lost 2 bases to trimming and J lost 2 bases, with 13 bases between them. Germline V CDR1 and CDR2: SGHTA, FQGNSA. CDR3 length: 15 residues. The CDR3 DNA sequence: TGTGCCAGCAGCTTAAGAGGAGAAACGACCTACGAGCAGTACTTC. It specifies CASSLRGETTYEQYF.

This clonotype was picked up many times. The V gene is TRBV4-3, the J gene TRBJ2-3, with D unclear. The V gene's germline CDR1 is LGHNA and CDR2 YSLEER. V was clipped by 4 bases and J by 0 bases, with 11 bases between them. This CDR3 is 15 amino acids long. CDR3 residues: CASSPRPTSTDTQYF. Here the CDR3 DNA reads TGCGCCAGCAGCCCCCGACCTACTAGCACAGATACGCAGTATTTT.

This clonotype was detected many times. This sequence joins TRBV5-1 and TRBJ2-1; TRBD2 matches 11 bases. The CDR3 contains 14 residues. Looked up from germline, CDR1 is SGHRS and CDR2 is YFSETQ. V shed 5 bases and J 5 bases; nucleotides not matched to a gene: 3. The CDR3 is CASRGTSGNNEQFF. The CDR3 DNA is TGCGCCAGCAGGGGGACTAGCGGCAACAATGAGCAGTTCTTC.

At least ten counts were recorded for this clonotype. V gene TRBV25-1 combines with J gene TRBJ2-1; 7 bases line up with TRBD1. The CDR3 sequence is 14 residues long. The germline V gene has CDR1 MGHDK and CDR2 SYGVNS. V shed 9 bases and J 6 bases; nucleotides not matched to a gene: 11. The CDR3 DNA reads as TGTGCCAGACACCTACAAAACAGGGGCAATGAGCAGTTCTTC. This encodes CARHLQNRGNEQFF.

At least ten counts were recorded for this clonotype. This chain links TRBV7-2 with TRBJ2-3; 11 nucleotides agree with TRBD2. CDR1 is SGHTA and CDR2 is FQGNSA in the germline V gene. J lost 5 bases, V lost 3 bases, and 4 bases had no gene match. The CDR3 sequence is 15 residues long. The CDR3 here is CASSFIGLAGDTQYF. The DNA of the CDR3 is TGTGCCAGCAGCTTCATCGGACTAGCGGGAGATACGCAGTATTTT.

The table lists this clonotype with many counts. The chain joins TRBV5-1 to TRBJ2-5; no clear D gene. Trimming removed 0 bases from V and 3 bases from J, with 9 bases in between. CDR3 length: 14 amino acids. The V gene's germline CDR1 is SGHRS and CDR2 YFSETQ. The CDR3 loop reads CASSLGQPKETQYF. Written as DNA, the CDR3 is TGCGCCAGCAGCTTGGGACAACCTAAAGAGACCCAGTACTTC.

This clonotype was recorded at least ten times. This rearrangement joins TRBV5-1 to TRBJ2-1; possible D gene TRBD2, 6 bases. Trimming removed 2 bases from V and 5 bases from J, with 17 bases in between. The CDR3 is made up of 16 amino acids. Germline-derived CDR1 and CDR2 are SGHRS and YFSETQ. CDR3 amino acids: CASSFGGDSANNEQFF. Here the CDR3 DNA reads TGCGCCAGCAGCTTTGGTGGGGACTCCGCAAACAATGAGCAGTTCTTC.

As DNA, the CDR3 is TGCGCCAGCAGCTTGGGAGCGGGAGTGGAGACCCAGTACTTC. Amino acid sequence: CASSLGAGVETQYF. V and J are TRBV5-1 and TRBJ2-5; TRBD2 aligns across 8 bases. Losses at the gene ends were 0 bases for V and 5 bases for J; bases not matched to a gene: 3. Germline lookup yields CDR1 SGHRS and CDR2 YFSETQ. The CDR3 runs 14 residues.

This clonotype showed up just a few times. The chain is built from TRBV5-1 and TRBJ1-2; D unresolved. The V end lost 4 bases, the J end lost 2 bases, and 12 bases lay between the germline ends. Germline V gene sequence: CDR1 SGHRS, CDR2 YFSETQ. The CDR3 length is 14 residues. CDR3 region: CASSPLPGNYGYTF. CDR3 coding DNA: TGCGCCAGCAGCCCTTTACCAGGAAACTATGGCTACACCTTC.

This clonotype showed up many times. V is TRBV7-2 and J is TRBJ2-5; D is unclear. This CDR3 is 16 amino acids long. Per germline, CDR1 SGHTA and CDR2 FQGNSA. Trimming shortened V by 7 bases and J by 2 bases, and 20 bases separated the two germline ends. CDR3 in DNA: TGTGCCAGCACCCTTTTAACGGGCTTGGGGCAAGAGACCCAGTACTTC. As protein: CASTLLTGLGQETQYF.

This clonotype was counted many times. This chain uses TRBV9 with TRBJ2-1, with a possible D match to TRBD2 (7 bases). The CDR3 length is 16 residues. With 4 bases removed from V and 6 bases from J, the gap between germline ends came to 20 bases. The germline CDR1 and CDR2 sequences are SGDLS and YYNGEE. The CDR3 sequence is CASSLTGQLAANEQFF. The DNA for the CDR3 is TGTGCCAGCAGCCTCACCGGACAGCTAGCGGCCAATGAGCAGTTCTTC.

Turning to this clonotype: This may be a read error, as it is one base from a much larger clone. The chain recombines TRBV9 with TRBJ2-2; weak D call: TRBD2 (6 bases). This CDR3 is built from 16 residues. Germline CDR1 is SGDLS and CDR2 is YYNGEE. The chain's CDR3 is CVSSLTTGEYAGELFF. CDR3 nucleotide sequence: TGTGTCAGCAGCCTTACTACGGGGGAGTACGCCGGGGAGCTGTTTTTT.